The present T cell receptor beta chain was sequenced within a study of blood T cells in healthy people across ages. Study-level findings and limits: Estimates of diversity drawn from one million T cells were considered underestimates.

The second PCR ran about 6 to 12 cycles with a sample-barcoded 5' primer and J-beta primers. TCRdb independently ran MiXCR on the 5' RACE reads; one entry per CDR3 protein. The sample lists 540,000 or so distinct CDR3 sequences, around 24% seen once, with roughly 9% in the top ten. This CDR3 spans 15 amino acids. The germline CDR1 and CDR2 sequences are SGHTA and FQGNSA. With V trimmed by 5 bases and J by 2 bases, 4 bases remained unmatched. In its sample, this clonotype was seen a few times. Its specificity is not known. This same sample was also taken into another study, of T cells of mothers and their children. In that study: cDNA synthesis used all extracted RNA, 1.5 ug per 15 ul.

Sequenced sample: blood. The TCR was taken from a boy aged 10-17 years in good health. The chain couples TRBV7-2 to TRBJ2-7; the match to TRBD2 covers 12 bases. This CDR3 is CASSPSSGGAYEQYF. The CDR3 DNA reads as TGTGCCAGCAGCCCTTCTAGCGGGGGGGCCTACGAGCAGTACTTC.